This T cell receptor (beta chain) originates from a study of T-cell memory formation after mild COVID-19. On the study more broadly: TCR clusters were mostly confined to one donor each. General study points: CD4+ contracting clones lay mainly in CM and EM, CD8+ ones in EMRA.

cDNA libraries for TCR alpha and TCR beta, carrying sample barcodes and UMIs, came from 5'RACE with constant-segment primers. In TCRdb, the 5' RACE reads were re-called with MiXCR into one record per CDR3 protein. The sample holds around 320,000 distinct CDR3 sequences, 25% to 30% seen once. This CDR3 contains 12 residues. V was trimmed by 4 bases and J by 7 bases, leaving 12 bases between them. Germline CDR1 reads SGHDT; CDR2 reads YYEEEE. Regarding this clonotype: The target antigen is unknown.

This TCR derives from an adult woman who had mild COVID-19 (a few samples of this study predate the infection). Cell type and time point are not known. This chain connects TRBV5-6 to TRBJ2-7; D not resolved. Sequenced: PBMCs or a T cell subset sorted from them (not recorded which). CDR3 sequence (DNA): TGTGCCAGCAGCCTCACGAGAGGAGAGCAGTACTTC. Its protein is CASSLTRGEQYF.